Presented here are 2 T cell receptor beta chains from one specimen sequenced in a study of blood T cell repertoires in COVID-19. Profiled with immunoSEQ multiplex PCR; TCRdb holds only in-frame clones, not every one. The table lists some 270,000 clones, around 90% of them singletons. The sample comprised peripheral blood. Receptors originate from a man aged 50 to 59 with acute or convalescent COVID-19.

This chain joins TRBV7-9 and TRBJ2-4; tentatively, D is TRBD1 (7 bases). Germline V gives CDR1 SEHNR, CDR2 FQNEAQ (reference sequence). The CDR3 has 16 amino acids. Trimming pared 5 bases from V and 4 bases from J, leaving 18 bases between. The CDR3 DNA reads as TGTGCCAGCAGCCCAGGGGGTAGCGGTAAAAAAAACATTCAGTACTTC. Translated, it gives CASSPGGSGKKNIQYF.

V is TRBV19 and J is TRBJ1-1; D unclear. The germline V gene has CDR1 LNHDA and CDR2 SQIVND (reference sequence). V was clipped by 3 bases and J by 3 bases, with 8 bases between them. The CDR3 contains 13 residues. CDR3 residues: CASSIVRDTEAFF. In nucleotides, the CDR3 is TGTGCCAGTAGTATTGTACGGGACACTGAAGCTTTCTTT.